These 2 T cell receptor beta chains came from one sample sequenced in a study of shared clonotypes between healthy human individuals. Profiling relied on immunoSEQ multiplex PCR, and the TCRdb table lists in-frame clones only, not all of them. The sample gives 2 million to 3 million clones, over 85% of which show up once; roughly 0.39% is in the top ten. The sample taken for sequencing was naive CD4+ T cells from PBMCs. The subset denotes: CD45RA+ positively selected. These receptors all come from a young man in good health. Some clones in this sample may be carry-over from other donors' samples.

The rearrangement joins TRBV7-3 to TRBJ2-5, with TRBD2 matching 7 bases. The CDR3 is 14 amino acids. CDR1 and CDR2 (germline): SGHTA, FQGTGA. The ends lost 1 base at V and 9 bases at J; junction bases unmatched: 8. The DNA of the CDR3 is TGTGCCAGCAGCTTAAAGGGCGGGAGCGTGCCCCAGTACTTC. This gives the protein CASSLKGGSVPQYF. Looking up the rest from reference TRBV7-3 and TRBJ2-5 gives the full variable domain: GAGVSQTPSNKVTEKGKYVELRCDPISGHTALYWYRQSLGQGPEFLIYFQGTGAADDSGLPNDRFFAVRPEGSVSTLKIQRTERGDSAVYLCASSLKGGSVPQYFGPGTRLLVL.

V and J are TRBV28 and TRBJ2-6; D may match TRBD1 or TRBD2 (5 bases each). Looked up from germline, CDR1 is MDHEN and CDR2 is SYDVKM. CDR3 size: 18 residues. V dropped 6 bases and J dropped 0 bases, with 18 bases sitting between them. CDR3 region: CASRRWDGASSGANVLTF. DNA for the CDR3: TGTGCCAGCAGGCGGTGGGACGGGGCCAGCTCTGGGGCCAACGTCCTGACTTTC.